Listed below are T cell receptor beta chains from one sample, sequenced in a study of shared clonotypes between healthy human individuals. TCRdb's copy holds only in-frame clones and misses some; the assay was immunoSEQ multiplex PCR. This sample carries fewer than 1 million clones, about 96% of them seen once, and the ten largest clones take roughly 0.23%. The sample consisted of naive CD8+ T cells sorted from blood. All receptors derive from a young man in good health. Each CDR3 is given with its conserved first and last residue. D genes are given only for firm matches. Size tells how often a clone was seen (once, few, many) or the class of an expanded clone, and some rows leave it out.

TRBJ1-5 TRBV19 - - TGTGCCAGTAGTATTCTGTGGCACCCTAGCAATCAGCCCCAGCATTTT CASSILWHPSNQPQHF
TRBJ2-5 TRBV28 - TRBD1 TGTGCCAGCAGTCCGGACAGGCCACAAGAGACCCAGTACTTC CASSPDRPQETQYF
TRBJ2-3 TRBV19 - TRBD2 TGTGCCAGTAAACCCGTAGCGGGGGGCGAGTCGCAGTATTTT CASKPVAGGESQYF
TRBJ2-1 TRBV5-5 - TRBD1 TGTGCCAGCAGCTTCGCCAGGGGGTTCGATGAGCAGTTCTTC CASSFARGFDEQFF
TRBJ2-1 TRBV29-1 - TRBD2 TGCAGCGTTGAAAACCCGGGACTAGCGAGGTTCAATGAGCAGTTCTTC CSVENPGLARFNEQFF
TRBJ1-2 TRBV2 - TRBD1 TGTGCCAGCAGTTATGGACAGGCGACTAACTATGGCTACACCTTC CASSYGQATNYGYTF
TRBJ2-3 TRBV7-2 - - TGTGCCAGCAGCTTACCGCAGGGGTCTGTGACGCTGCACACAGATACGCAGTATTTT CASSLPQGSVTLHTDTQYF
TRBJ1-2 TRBV7-9 - TRBD1 TGTGCCAGCAGCTTGGGGACAGGAGTCTATGGCTACACCTTC CASSLGTGVYGYTF
TRBJ2-1 TRBV5-6 - - TGTGCCAGCAGCTTGGGTTGGACTAACCAAAATACAATTAATGAGCAGTTCTTC CASSLGWTNQNTINEQFF
TRBJ2-7 TRBV7-9 - TRBD2 TGTGCCAGCAGCCTCATAGCGGGGAGCTCCTACGAGCAGTACTTC CASSLIAGSSYEQYF
TRBJ2-1 TRBV7-9 once TRBD2 TGTGCCAGCAGCTCACCCGGGACTAGCGGGAATGAGCAGTTCTTC CASSSPGTSGNEQFF
TRBJ1-1 TRBV15 - - TGTGCCACCAGCAGTGTGCGTTTGGCAGGTACTGAAGCTTTCTTT CATSSVRLAGTEAFF
TRBJ2-7 TRBV5-1 - - TGCGCCAGCAGCCTCCCCAGGGGAACCCCCTCCTACGAGCAGTACTTC CASSLPRGTPSYEQYF
TRBJ1-4 TRBV27 - - TGTGCCAGCAGTTGGGCCTGGGGTGTAGGGAGTGAAAAACTGTTTTTT CASSWAWGVGSEKLFF
TRBJ2-3 TRBV6-5 - TRBD1 TGTGCCAGCAGCGGACAGGCCGGCGCAGATACGCAGTATTTT CASSGQAGADTQYF
TRBJ2-7 TRBV4-3 once - TGCGCCAGCAGCCCCTCAAGGGCAATCCTCGAGCAGTACTTC CASSPSRAILEQYF
TRBJ2-7 TRBV7-9 - - TGTGCCAGCAGCTTCGACTCCCACTCCTACGAGCAGTACTTC CASSFDSHSYEQYF
TRBJ1-1 TRBV25-1 - TRBD1 TGTGCCAGCAGAGCCGGGACAGGGGGCCGGAACACTGAAGCTTTCTTT CASRAGTGGRNTEAFF
TRBJ2-7 TRBV4-1 once TRBD1 TGCGCCAGCAGCCACGACAGGGGGCGTAACGAGCAGTACTTC CASSHDRGRNEQYF
TRBJ2-7 TRBV11-2 once - TGTGCCAGCAGCTTTGGGCGGGGGCCCTACGAGCAGTACTTC CASSFGRGPYEQYF
TRBJ1-2 TRBV5-1 - - TGCGCCAGCAGCTTGAAAACAGCAAACTATGGCTACACCTTC CASSLKTANYGYTF
TRBJ2-1 TRBV30 once - TGTGCCTGGAGAGGGAGATCCTACAATGAGCAGTTCTTC CAWRGRSYNEQFF
TRBJ2-7 TRBV11-2 - - TGTGCCAGCAGCTTAGTATCGGGCGGATACTACGAGCAGTACTTC CASSLVSGGYYEQYF
TRBJ2-7 TRBV11-2 - - TGTGCCAGCAAAGGGCAGGGTCGCCACGAGCAGTACTTC CASKGQGRHEQYF
TRBJ2-2 TRBV7-6 - - TGTGCCAGCAGCCCAAGGGGGGCGAACACCGGGGAGCTGTTTTTT CASSPRGANTGELFF
TRBJ2-1 TRBV9 - - TGTGCCAGCAGCGTAGCTGGGGACTCACCGTACAATGAGCAGTTCTTC CASSVAGDSPYNEQFF
TRBJ2-7 TRBV5-1 - - TGCGCCAGCTCGAGGTCCGGGACGCTGGACGAGCAGTACTTC CASSRSGTLDEQYF
TRBJ1-5 TRBV6-5 - - TGTGCCAGCAGTTCGGCAGGTCATAGCAATCAGCCCCAGCATTTT CASSSAGHSNQPQHF
TRBJ2-1 TRBV7-2 - - TGTGCCAGCAGCTTCCTAGGTGTTGAGCAGTTCTTC CASSFLGVEQFF
TRBJ2-7 TRBV27 - - TGTGCCAGCAGTTTAGGGCCGGGAAGCTACGAGCAGTACTTC CASSLGPGSYEQYF
TRBJ2-5 TRBV7-9 - - TGTGCCAGCAGTTCGTGGGAGGACCAAGAGACCCAGTACTTC CASSSWEDQETQYF
TRBJ2-7 TRBV2 - - TGTGCCAGCAGTGGAACCTACGAGCAGTACTTC CASSGTYEQYF
TRBJ1-1 TRBV2 - - TGTGCCACGCACATGAACACTGAAGCTTTCTTT CATHMNTEAFF
TRBJ1-1 TRBV7-8 - - TGTGCCAGCAGTTGGGACGAGGGCACTGAAGCTTTCTTT CASSWDEGTEAFF
TRBJ2-7 TRBV19 - - TGTGCCAGTAGTATCGACAACTCCTACGAGCAGTACTTC CASSIDNSYEQYF
TRBJ1-1 TRBV11-2 - - TGTGCCAGCAGCTTTGGTCATACCGAAGCTTTCTTT CASSFGHTEAFF
TRBJ1-5 TRBV9 once - TGTGCCAGCAGCGTCGGCAGGGGAGTCGGTCAGCCCCAGCATTTT CASSVGRGVGQPQHF
TRBJ2-1 TRBV11-3 once - TGTGCCAGCAGCGTCGGATACTCCTACAATGAGCAGTTCTTC CASSVGYSYNEQFF
TRBJ2-5 TRBV11-2 - TRBD1 TGTGCCAGCAGCGGACAGGGGTTAGAGACCCAGTACTTC CASSGQGLETQYF
TRBJ2-7 TRBV4-1 - TRBD2 TGCGCCAGCAGCCAAGAACCAGCGGGAGTATACGAGCAGTACTTC CASSQEPAGVYEQYF
TRBJ2-3 TRBV27 few TRBD2 TGTGCCAGCAGCCTGAGACTAGCGGGGGGTCCAGATACGCAGTATTTT CASSLRLAGGPDTQYF
TRBJ2-3 TRBV30 - - TGTGCCTGTACTACCGGGAGTAGAGGGGGGGACACAGATACGCAGTATTTT CACTTGSRGGDTDTQYF
TRBJ2-1 TRBV4-1 - - TGCGCCAGCCCCCAAATGTGTCTAGCGAGGGTCAATGAGCAGTTCTTC CASPQMCLARVNEQFF
TRBJ2-5 TRBV7-3 - TRBD1 TGTGCCAGCAGCTCTTTTGACAGGGGGCCTTGGGAGACCCAGTACTTC CASSSFDRGPWETQYF
TRBJ2-7 TRBV6-5 - - TGTGCCAGCAGAGCTAGCTACAGCTACGAGCAGTACTTC CASRASYSYEQYF
TRBJ2-2 TRBV7-9 - - TGTGCCAGCAGCTCCCGGGTTATGACCACCGGGGAGCTGTTTTTT CASSSRVMTTGELFF
TRBJ2-7 TRBV27 - TRBD1 TGTGCCAGCAGGCCATCCGGGACAGACTACGAGCAGTACTTC CASRPSGTDYEQYF
TRBJ2-3 TRBV19 - TRBD2 TGTGCCAGTAGTATGTGGCGGGACTACACAGATACGCAGTATTTT CASSMWRDYTDTQYF
TRBJ2-1 TRBV6-5 once - TGTGCCAGCAGTTACTCTAACCGACTCAATGAGCAGTTCTTC CASSYSNRLNEQFF
TRBJ2-7 TRBV9 - - TGTGCCAGCAGCGCTGGACAGCGTCCCTACGAGCAGTACTTC CASSAGQRPYEQYF
TRBJ2-1 TRBV4-1 - TRBD2 TGCGCCAGCAGCGGCCATCTAGCGGGAGGTTACAATGAGCAGTTCTTC CASSGHLAGGYNEQFF
TRBJ2-1 TRBV11-2 - - TGTGCCAGCAGCACCGGGGCTCAGGGCTCCTACAATGAGCAGTTCTTC CASSTGAQGSYNEQFF
TRBJ2-7 TRBV18 once - TGTGCCAGCTCACCAGGGGCCCAGGGAGATTACGAGCAGTACTTC CASSPGAQGDYEQYF